The clone carrying this T cell receptor (beta chain) was observed at least ten times. Its antigen remains unidentified. These data originate in a study of blood T cells in healthy people across ages. V shed 5 bases, J shed 4 bases, and the junction held 6 bases outside the gene matches. The CDR3 consists of 15 residues. Germline lookup yields CDR1 SGHTA and CDR2 FQGNSA. Study-level findings and limits: CMV infection status of these donors was not known. The study regarded diversity estimates from one million T cells as underestimates.

A J-beta primer mix and a sample-barcoded 5' primer were used in a second PCR of about 6 to 12 cycles. A template-switch adaptor containing 12 random nucleotides labeled each cDNA molecule. Every sample produced at least 2.5 million CDR3-containing paired-end reads. One entry per CDR3 protein, called by TCRdb with MiXCR from the 5' RACE reads. The repertoire holds hundreds of thousands of distinct CDR3 sequences, with under 30% as singletons. Sequences were obtained from blood. This sequence was found in a woman older than 75 in good health. The chain couples TRBV7-2 to TRBJ1-5; 9 bases align to TRBD1. This chain's CDR3 is CASSLGTGRNQPQHF. For the CDR3, the DNA is TGTGCCAGCAGCCTCGGGACAGGGAGAAATCAGCCCCAGCATTTT.